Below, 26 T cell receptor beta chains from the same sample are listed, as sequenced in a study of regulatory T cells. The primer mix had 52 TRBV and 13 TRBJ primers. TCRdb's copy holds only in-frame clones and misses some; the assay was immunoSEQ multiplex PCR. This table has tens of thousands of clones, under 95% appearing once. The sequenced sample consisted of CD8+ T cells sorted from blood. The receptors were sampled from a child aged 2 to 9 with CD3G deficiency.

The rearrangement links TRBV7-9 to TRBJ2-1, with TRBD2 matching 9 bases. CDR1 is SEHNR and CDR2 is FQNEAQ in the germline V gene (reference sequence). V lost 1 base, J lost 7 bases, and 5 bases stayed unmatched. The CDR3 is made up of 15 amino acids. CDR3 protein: CASSLDSGSLNEQFF. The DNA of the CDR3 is TGTGCCAGCAGCTTAGATAGCGGGAGTTTAAATGAGCAGTTCTTC.

The CDR3 sequence is CASSFFGETQYF. In DNA form, the CDR3 reads TGTGCCAGCAGTTTCTTTGGAGAGACCCAGTACTTC. V is TRBV28 and J is TRBJ2-5; D not resolved. The CDR3 loop spans 12 amino acids. Trimming took 3 bases from V and 4 from J, leaving 6 bases between them. Germline-derived CDR1 and CDR2 are MDHEN and SYDVKM.

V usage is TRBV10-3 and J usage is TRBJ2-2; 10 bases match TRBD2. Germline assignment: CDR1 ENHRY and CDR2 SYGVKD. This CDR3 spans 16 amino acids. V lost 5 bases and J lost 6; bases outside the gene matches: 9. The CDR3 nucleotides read TGTGCCATCAGTTCTACTAGCGGGAAAGGCGCCGGGGAGCTGTTTTTT. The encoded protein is CAISSTSGKGAGELFF.

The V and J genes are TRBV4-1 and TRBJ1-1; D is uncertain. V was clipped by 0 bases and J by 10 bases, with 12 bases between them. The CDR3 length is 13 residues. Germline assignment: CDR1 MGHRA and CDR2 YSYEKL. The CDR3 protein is CASSQEPGGRAFF. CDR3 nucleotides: TGCGCCAGCAGCCAAGAGCCAGGCGGGAGAGCTTTCTTT.

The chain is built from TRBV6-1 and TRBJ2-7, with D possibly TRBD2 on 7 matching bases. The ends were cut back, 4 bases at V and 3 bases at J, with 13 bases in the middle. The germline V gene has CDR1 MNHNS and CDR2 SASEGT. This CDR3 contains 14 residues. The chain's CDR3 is CASSVRGAGYEQYF. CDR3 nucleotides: TGTGCCAGCAGTGTCCGGGGGGCTGGCTACGAGCAGTACTTC.

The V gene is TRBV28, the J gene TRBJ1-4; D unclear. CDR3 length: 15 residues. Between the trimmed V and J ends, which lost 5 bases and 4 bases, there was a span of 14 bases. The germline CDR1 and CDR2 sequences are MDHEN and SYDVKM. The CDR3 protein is CASSQAPGSNEKLFF. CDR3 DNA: TGTGCCAGCAGTCAAGCACCGGGAAGTAATGAAAAACTGTTTTTT.

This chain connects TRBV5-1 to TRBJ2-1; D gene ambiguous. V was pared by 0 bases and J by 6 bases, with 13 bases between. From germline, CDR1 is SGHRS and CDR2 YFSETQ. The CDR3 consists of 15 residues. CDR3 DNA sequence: TGCGCCAGCAGCTTGGACACCGGTCGGGCCAATGAGCAGTTCTTC. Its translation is CASSLDTGRANEQFF.

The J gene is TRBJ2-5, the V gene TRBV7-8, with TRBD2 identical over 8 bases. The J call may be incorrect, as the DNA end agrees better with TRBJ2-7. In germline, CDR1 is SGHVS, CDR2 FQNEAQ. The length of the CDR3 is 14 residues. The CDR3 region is CASSEAGGTYEQYF. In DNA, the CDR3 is TGTGCCAGTTCGGAGGCGGGAGGCACCTACGAGCAGTACTTC.

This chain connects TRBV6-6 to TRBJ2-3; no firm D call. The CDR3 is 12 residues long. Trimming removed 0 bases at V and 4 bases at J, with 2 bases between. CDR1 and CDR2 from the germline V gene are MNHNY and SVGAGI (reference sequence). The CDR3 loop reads CASSYSSDTQYF. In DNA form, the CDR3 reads TGTGCCAGCAGTTACTCTTCAGATACGCAGTATTTT.

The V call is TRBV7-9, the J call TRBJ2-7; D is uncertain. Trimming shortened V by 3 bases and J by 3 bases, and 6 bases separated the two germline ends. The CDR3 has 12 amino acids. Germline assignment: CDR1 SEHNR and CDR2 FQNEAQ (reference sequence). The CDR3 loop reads CASSFGVYEQYF. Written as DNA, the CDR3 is TGTGCCAGCAGCTTTGGAGTCTACGAGCAGTACTTC.

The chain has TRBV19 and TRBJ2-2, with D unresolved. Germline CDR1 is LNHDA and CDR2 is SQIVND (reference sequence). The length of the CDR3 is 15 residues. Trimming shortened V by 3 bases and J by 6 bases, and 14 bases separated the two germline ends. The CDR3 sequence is CASSIGFLPPGELFF. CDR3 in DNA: TGTGCCAGTAGTATCGGGTTCCTCCCACCCGGGGAGCTGTTTTTT.

Written as DNA, the CDR3 is TGTGCCAGTAGTCCAGGGACAGGGAACACTGAAGCTTTCTTT. This translates into CASSPGTGNTEAFF. The chain joins TRBV19 to TRBJ1-1; 8 nucleotides line up with TRBD1. V was pared by 5 bases and J by 1 base, with 3 bases of the junction left unmatched. Germline assignment: CDR1 LNHDA and CDR2 SQIVND (reference sequence). The CDR3 is made up of 14 amino acids.

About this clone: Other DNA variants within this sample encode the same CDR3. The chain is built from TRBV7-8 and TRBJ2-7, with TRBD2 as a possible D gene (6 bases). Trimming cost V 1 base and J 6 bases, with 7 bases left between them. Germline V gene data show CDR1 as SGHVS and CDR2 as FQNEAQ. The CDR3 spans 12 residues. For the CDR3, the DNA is TGTGCCAGCAGCTTAGACGGGGGCGAGCAGTACTTC. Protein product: CASSLDGGEQYF.

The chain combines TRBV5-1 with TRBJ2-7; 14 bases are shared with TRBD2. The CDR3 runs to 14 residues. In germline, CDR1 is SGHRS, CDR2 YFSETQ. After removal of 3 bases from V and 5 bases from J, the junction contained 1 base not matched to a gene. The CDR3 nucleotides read TGCGCCAGCAGCTGGGGACTAGCGGGAGACGAGCAGTACTTC. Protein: CASSWGLAGDEQYF. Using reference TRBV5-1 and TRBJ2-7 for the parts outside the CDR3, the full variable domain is KAGVTQTPRYLIKTRGQQVTLSCSPISGHRSVSWYQQTPGQGLQFLFEYFSETQRNKGNFPGRFSGRQFSNSRSEMNVSTLELGDSALYLCASSWGLAGDEQYFGPGTRLTVT.

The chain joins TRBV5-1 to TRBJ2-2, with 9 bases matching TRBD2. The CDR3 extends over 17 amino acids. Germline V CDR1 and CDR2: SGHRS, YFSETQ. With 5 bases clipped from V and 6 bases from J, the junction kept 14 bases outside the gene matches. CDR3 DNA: TGCGCCAGCAGGCCCGAACGATTTAGCGGGAGACCCGGGGAGCTGTTTTTT. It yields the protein CASRPERFSGRPGELFF.

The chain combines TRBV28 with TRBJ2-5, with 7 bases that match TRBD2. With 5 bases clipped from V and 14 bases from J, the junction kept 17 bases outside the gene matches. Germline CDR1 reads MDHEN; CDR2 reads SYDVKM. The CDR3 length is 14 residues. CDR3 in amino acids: CASSHPPKTSRLYF. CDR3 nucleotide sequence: TGTGCCAGCAGTCATCCCCCCAAGACTAGCCGACTTTACTTC.

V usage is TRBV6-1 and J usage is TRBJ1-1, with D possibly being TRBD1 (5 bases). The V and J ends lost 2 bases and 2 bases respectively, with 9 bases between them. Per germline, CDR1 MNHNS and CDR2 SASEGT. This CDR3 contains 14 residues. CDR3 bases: TGTGCCAGCAGTGAATTGGGGCTTAACACTGAAGCTTTCTTT. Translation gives CASSELGLNTEAFF.

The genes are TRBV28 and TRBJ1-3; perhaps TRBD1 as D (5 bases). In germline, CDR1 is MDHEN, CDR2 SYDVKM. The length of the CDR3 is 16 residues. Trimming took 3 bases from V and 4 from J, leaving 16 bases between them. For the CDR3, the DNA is TGTGCCAGCAGTTTGGCCGGGGGGAACGTGGGAAACACCATATATTTT. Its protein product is CASSLAGGNVGNTIYF.

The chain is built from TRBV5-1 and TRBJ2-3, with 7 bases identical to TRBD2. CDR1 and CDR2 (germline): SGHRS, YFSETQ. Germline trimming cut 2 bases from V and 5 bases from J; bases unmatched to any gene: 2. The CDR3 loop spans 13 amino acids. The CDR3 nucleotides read TGCGCCAGCAGCTTTGTAGCGGGAGATACGCAGTATTTT. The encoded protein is CASSFVAGDTQYF.

CDR3 nucleotides: TGTGCCAGCAGCTTAGGGCCAGGGGAGTACGAGCAGTACTTC. This translates into CASSLGPGEYEQYF. This sequence joins TRBV11-2 and TRBJ2-7, with D possibly being TRBD1 (6 bases). Germline-derived CDR1 and CDR2 are SGHAT and FQNNGV. This CDR3 has 14 amino acids. The ends were cut back, 1 base at V and 4 bases at J, with 11 bases in the middle.

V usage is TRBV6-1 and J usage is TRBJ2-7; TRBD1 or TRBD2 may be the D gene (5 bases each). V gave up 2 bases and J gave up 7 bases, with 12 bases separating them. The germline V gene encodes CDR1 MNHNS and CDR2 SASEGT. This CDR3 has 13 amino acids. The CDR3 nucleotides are TGTGCCAGCAGTGAAACAGGTTGGGGGGAGCAGTACTTC. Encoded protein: CASSETGWGEQYF.

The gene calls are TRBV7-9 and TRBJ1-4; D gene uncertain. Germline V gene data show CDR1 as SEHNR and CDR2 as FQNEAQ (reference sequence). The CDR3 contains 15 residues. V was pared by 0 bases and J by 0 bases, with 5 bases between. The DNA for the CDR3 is TGTGCCAGCAGCTTAGCCGGTACAACTAATGAAAAACTGTTTTTT. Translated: CASSLAGTTNEKLFF.

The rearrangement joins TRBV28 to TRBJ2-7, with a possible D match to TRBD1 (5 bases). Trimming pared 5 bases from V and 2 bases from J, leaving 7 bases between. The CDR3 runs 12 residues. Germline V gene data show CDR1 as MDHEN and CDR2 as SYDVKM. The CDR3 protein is CASSQGAYEQYF. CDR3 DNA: TGTGCCAGCAGTCAAGGGGCCTACGAGCAGTACTTC. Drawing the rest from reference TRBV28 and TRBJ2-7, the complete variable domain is DVKVTQSSRYLVKRTGEKVFLECVQDMDHENMFWYRQDPGLGLRLIYFSYDVKMKEKGDIPEGYSVSREKKERFSLILESASTNQTSMYLCASSQGAYEQYFGPGTRLTVT.

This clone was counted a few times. CDR3 sequence: CASSEGGQGYEQYF. DNA of the CDR3: TGTGCCAGCAGTGAAGGGGGACAGGGCTACGAGCAGTACTTC. V gene TRBV6-1 combines with J gene TRBJ2-7; 9 nucleotides match TRBD1. This CDR3 is built from 14 residues. Germline CDR1 and CDR2: MNHNS and SASEGT. J gave up 3 bases and V 1 base, and 1 base lay outside the gene matches.

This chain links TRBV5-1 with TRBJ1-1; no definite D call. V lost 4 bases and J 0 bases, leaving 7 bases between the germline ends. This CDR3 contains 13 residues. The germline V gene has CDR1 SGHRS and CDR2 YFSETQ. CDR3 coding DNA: TGCGCCAGCAGCCCCGGGTTGAACACTGAAGCTTTCTTT. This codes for CASSPGLNTEAFF.

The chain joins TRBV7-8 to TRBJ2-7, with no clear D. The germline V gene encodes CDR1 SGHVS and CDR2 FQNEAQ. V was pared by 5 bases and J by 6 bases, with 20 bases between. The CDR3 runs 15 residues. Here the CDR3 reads CASSPSAARIGEQYF. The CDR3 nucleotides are TGTGCCAGCAGCCCCTCGGCAGCGCGAATAGGCGAGCAGTACTTC.